The clone carrying this T cell receptor beta chain was seen ten or more times. The antigen is unknown. The hyperthyroidism patients had all been newly diagnosed, and their disease duration was under 2 months. Their ages ranged from 18 to 65 years. Every diagnosis used clinical symptoms, serum thyroxine and TRAb, thyroid ultrasound and orbital computed tomography. The data stem from a study of T cells in Graves' hyperthyroidism and ophthalmopathy. Template material for amplifying TCR beta CDR3 regions consisted of RNA transcripts. The study used the HTBI primer set for a first-round RT-PCR of the TCR CDR3. TCRdb re-called the multiplex PCR reads with MiXCR, one entry per CDR3 protein. The table records fewer than 350,000 distinct CDR3 sequences, roughly an eighth of them present only once. Study results and caveats: Model-based prediction identified ophthalmopathy a median 6.5 months prior to its onset. A model of 13 V-J pairs discriminated ophthalmopathy from stable hyperthyroidism.

The V end lost 5 bases, the J end lost 0 bases, and 13 bases lay between the germline ends. The CDR3 covers 15 residues. Germline V CDR1 and CDR2: MNHEY, SMNVEV (reference sequence). This sequence was found in a woman in her forties with Graves' hyperthyroidism. The rearrangement joins TRBV27 to TRBJ1-1; possible D gene TRBD1, 6 bases. What was sequenced was blood. DNA of the CDR3: TGTGCCAGCAGTCGCCCAGGGGCCCTGAACACTGAAGCTTTCTTT. Its protein product is CASSRPGALNTEAFF.